One and the same sample provided the 27 T cell receptor beta chains below, sequenced in a study of vaccination effects on CD4 cells after COVID-19. These receptors have no identified antigens. Sequencing was performed with immunoSEQ multiplex PCR; in TCRdb, only in-frame clones are kept and a portion is missing. The sample comprises tens of thousands of clones, approximately 72% of which are singletons, and over 4% rests with the top ten. Before any sequencing was done, the ViraFEST assay used viral peptide pools to expand antigen-specific CD4+ T cells. Researchers isolated CD4+ T cells once around 11 days of culture had elapsed. Each vaccine recipient was nucleocapsid antibody negative and had no prior SARS-CoV-2 infection. Sequenced material: CD4+ T cells from PBMCs cultured with HCoV-OC43 spike peptides, taken before COVID-19 vaccination. Subset: HCoV-OC43 spike overlapping peptide pool stimulation. Receptor source: a human donor who received a COVID-19 vaccine.

This clone was observed a single time. This chain joins TRBV6-4 and TRBJ1-5; TRBD1 might be the D (5 bases). Per germline, CDR1 MRHNA and CDR2 SNTAGT. Deletions cut 5 bases from V and 5 bases from J, with 10 bases between. This CDR3 is 13 amino acids long. The CDR3 loop is CASSQGLHQPQHF. Written as DNA, the CDR3 is TGTGCCAGCAGTCAGGGTCTCCATCAGCCCCAGCATTTT.

The V gene is TRBV10-3, the J gene TRBJ2-7, with no clear D. Trimming removed 2 bases from V and 5 bases from J, with 10 bases in between. Germline V gene lookup returns CDR1 ENHRY and CDR2 SYGVKD. This CDR3 has 13 residues. CDR3 in DNA: TGTGCCATCAGTGAGACCAACTTAGACGAGCAGTACGTC. Its translation: CAISETNLDEQYV.

The rearrangement links TRBV7-2 to TRBJ1-2, with TRBD1 matching over 9 bases. With 1 base clipped from V and 4 bases from J, the junction kept 7 bases outside the gene matches. The CDR3 has 16 residues. Germline CDR1 is SGHTA and CDR2 is FQGNSA. The CDR3 region has the DNA TGTGCCAGCAGCTTAGTTGCAACAGGGGGCACCTATGGCTACACCTTC. This encodes CASSLVATGGTYGYTF.

The chain has TRBV18 and TRBJ2-4, with D perhaps matching TRBD1 (6 bases). This CDR3 spans 13 amino acids. V was cut by 4 bases and J by 3 bases, with 7 bases left in between. Per germline, CDR1 KGHSH and CDR2 LQKENI. The CDR3 sequence: CASSQDSKNIQYF. The DNA of the CDR3 is TGTGCCAGCTCACAGGACAGCAAAAACATTCAGTACTTC.

This chain links TRBV4-3 with TRBJ1-2; D gene unclear. Germline loops: CDR1 LGHNA, CDR2 YSLEER. This CDR3 region has 13 residues. V shed 2 bases and J shed 2 bases, with 6 bases lying between them. CDR3 sequence reads: CASSQQRNYGYTF. The CDR3 DNA reads TGCGCCAGCAGCCAACAACGGAACTATGGCTACACCTTC.

The chain recombines TRBV6-2 or TRBV6-3 with TRBJ1-1; 7 positions agree with TRBD1. V trimming: 4 bases; J trimming: 4 bases; junction bases outside the gene matches: 6. The CDR3 has 14 residues. Germline lookup yields CDR1 MNHEY and CDR2 SVGEGT. CDR3 region: CASSSPRGGTEAFF. DNA for the CDR3: TGTGCCAGCAGTTCCCCCAGGGGGGGCACTGAAGCTTTCTTT.

The chain has TRBV10-1 and TRBJ1-2, with unresolved D. Looked up from germline, CDR1 is WNHNN and CDR2 is SYGVQD (reference sequence). V was cut by 8 bases and J by 4 bases, with 17 bases left in between. This CDR3 contains 14 residues. CDR3 DNA: TGCGCCAGCCCAGACACGGACGACTGCTATGGCTACACCTTC. This sequence encodes CASPDTDDCYGYTF.

V and J are TRBV10-3 and TRBJ2-7; D unresolved. In germline, CDR1 is ENHRY, CDR2 SYGVKD. The CDR3 loop spans 15 amino acids. V shed 1 base and J shed 1 base, with 11 bases lying between them. CDR3 loop: CAISEYGDYSYEQYV. Here the CDR3 DNA reads TGTGCCATCAGTGAGTATGGGGATTATTCCTACGAGCAGTACGTC.

This clone was counted a few times. This rearrangement joins TRBV7-7 to TRBJ2-5; D call uncertain. The CDR3 has 15 amino acids. The V gene lost 1 base and the J gene lost 1 base, with 10 bases spanning the gap. Germline V gene lookup returns CDR1 SSHAT and CDR2 FNYEAQ (reference sequence). CDR3 loop: CASSLVGLPQETQYF. The CDR3 DNA reads as TGTGCCAGCAGCTTAGTTGGGCTTCCCCAAGAGACCCAGTACTTC.

This chain connects TRBV5-1 to TRBJ1-2; D gene unclear. The CDR3 spans 15 residues. Germline loops: CDR1 SGHRS, CDR2 YFSETQ. The ends were cut back, 2 bases at V and 0 bases at J, with 11 bases in the middle. CDR3 nucleotide sequence: TGCGCCAGCAGCTTCACAGTTACTCCTAACTATGGCTACACCTTC. Translated: CASSFTVTPNYGYTF.

The gene calls are TRBV19 and TRBJ2-3; D remains unclear. Germline V gives CDR1 LNHDA, CDR2 SQIVND (reference sequence). V lost 5 bases, J lost 2 bases, and 14 bases lay in between. The length of the CDR3 is 15 residues. The CDR3 is CASSSRPLTTDTQYF. CDR3 bases: TGTGCCAGTAGTTCGCGGCCCCTCACCACAGATACGCAGTATTTT.

This clone was seen a handful of times. The chain has TRBV4-1 and TRBJ2-5; no clear D. This CDR3 contains 14 residues. The germline CDR1 and CDR2 sequences are MGHRA and YSYEKL. The V end lost 3 bases, the J end lost 3 bases, and 11 bases lay between the germline ends. The CDR3 coding sequence is TGCGCCAGCAGCCATCCAGCTAGAGAAGAGACCCAGTACTTC. As protein: CASSHPAREETQYF.

The chain couples TRBV5-1 to TRBJ1-6; maybe TRBD1 (5 bases). Trimming removed 4 bases at V and 11 bases at J, with 22 bases between. The CDR3 runs to 16 residues. Germline assignment: CDR1 SGHRS and CDR2 YFSETQ. CDR3 amino acids: CASSAQTLPTGAPLHF. The CDR3 coding sequence is TGCGCCAGCAGCGCACAGACACTCCCAACGGGGGCACCCCTCCACTTT.

The genes are TRBV7-3 and TRBJ1-6, with a weak D call TRBD1 (5 bases). The V and J ends lost 2 bases and 1 base respectively, with 12 bases between them. This CDR3 region has 17 residues. Germline V gene data show CDR1 as SGHTA and CDR2 as FQGTGA. Written as DNA, the CDR3 is TGTGCCAGCAGCTTATTGGGACCTTTATCCTATAATTCACCCCTCCACTTT. This translates into CASSLLGPLSYNSPLHF.

This clone turned up a few times. The chain combines TRBV6-4 with TRBJ1-2; tentative D call: TRBD1 (6 bases). Germline CDR1 MRHNA, CDR2 SNTAGT. The CDR3 runs 14 residues. V was cut by 3 bases and J by 4 bases, with 12 bases left in between. This CDR3 is CASSESGAGYGYTF. The CDR3 DNA reads TGTGCCAGCAGTGAATCAGGGGCGGGCTATGGCTACACCTTC.

As to this clone: Other DNA sequences of this sample code for an identical CDR3. V gene TRBV5-1 combines with J gene TRBJ2-3; tentative D call: TRBD1 (5 bases). Germline CDR1 is SGHRS and CDR2 is YFSETQ. Deletions cut 4 bases from V and 3 bases from J, with 9 bases between. The CDR3 has 13 residues. The CDR3 reads CASSLQGTDTQYF. The CDR3 DNA is TGCGCCAGCAGCCTCCAGGGAACAGATACGCAGTATTTT.

V is TRBV21-1 and J is TRBJ2-3; the listed D gene, TRBD2, was not tested against the DNA. TRBV21-1 has pseudogene status. This CDR3 region has 15 residues. As DNA, the CDR3 is TGTGCCAGCAGCAAAAGAAAGGCGGGGGCGGATACGCAGTATTTT. This codes for CASSKRKAGADTQYF.

This chain connects TRBV5-4 to TRBJ2-6, with D maybe TRBD1 (5 bases). The V end was cut by 4 bases, the J end by 4 bases, with 12 bases between. This CDR3 contains 15 residues. The germline V gene has CDR1 SGHNT and CDR2 YYREEE (reference sequence). As DNA, the CDR3 is TGTGCCAGCAGCGTCAGGGCCGGGGGGGCCAACGTCCTGACTTTC. Translation gives CASSVRAGGANVLTF.

The rearrangement links TRBV12-3 or TRBV12-4 to TRBJ1-3, with D maybe TRBD1 (6 bases). V was cut by 6 bases and J by 4 bases, with 10 bases left in between. CDR3 size: 13 residues. The CDR3 DNA sequence: TGTGCCAGCAGGCCGACAGGCGGAAACACCATATATTTT. Protein: CASRPTGGNTIYF.

The chain recombines TRBV11-3 with TRBJ2-3; D may be TRBD1 (6 bases). Germline V gene data show CDR1 as SGHNT and CDR2 as YENEEA. V was shortened by 5 bases and J by 0 bases, with 9 bases between the two germline ends. The CDR3 runs 14 residues. CDR3 nucleotide sequence: TGTGCCAGCAGCCCTGGGGGCAGCACAGATACGCAGTATTTT. It yields the protein CASSPGGSTDTQYF.

V and J are TRBV7-8 and TRBJ1-1, with D possibly matching TRBD1 (5 bases). This CDR3 contains 14 residues. V lost 2 bases and J lost 1, with 8 bases in between. Per the germline V gene, CDR1 is SGHVS and CDR2 is FQNEAQ. In nucleotides, the CDR3 is TGTGCCAGCAGCTTACTTCAGGGGAACACTGAAGCTTTCTTT. Translation gives CASSLLQGNTEAFF.

The genes are TRBV3-1 (or the pseudogene TRBV3-2) and TRBJ1-1; D is undetermined. Trimming removed 1 base at V and 4 bases at J, with 7 bases between. The CDR3 loop spans 13 amino acids. Germline lookup yields CDR1 LGHDT and CDR2 YNNKEL (reference sequence). CDR3: CASSQGRSTEAFF. Here the CDR3 DNA reads TGTGCCAGCAGCCAAGGTAGGAGCACTGAAGCTTTCTTT.

This clone appeared a single time. V and J are TRBV29-1 and TRBJ2-1; 8 bases agree with TRBD1. Trimming took 7 bases from V and 4 from J; bases not matched to a gene: 6. CDR1 and CDR2 from the germline V gene are SQVTM and ANQGSEA. The CDR3 length is 13 residues. The CDR3 DNA sequence: TGCAGCGCGGACAGGGACTTATACAATGAGCAGTTCTTC. It translates to CSADRDLYNEQFF.

The chain combines TRBV5-8 with TRBJ2-3, with 10 positions matching TRBD1. The length of the CDR3 is 15 residues. Germline V CDR1 and CDR2: SGHTS, YDEGEE. The junction had 1 base not matched to a gene; V was cut back by 2 bases and J by 1 base. CDR3: CASSFGTGGTDTQYF. In DNA, the CDR3 is TGTGCCAGCAGCTTCGGGACAGGGGGCACAGATACGCAGTATTTT. The full variable domain, its missing parts supplied by reference TRBV5-8 and TRBJ2-3, is EAGVTQSPTHLIKTRGQQATLRCSPISGHTSVYWYQQALGLGLQFLLWYDEGEERNRGNFPPRFSGRQFPNYSSELNVNALELEDSALYLCASSFGTGGTDTQYFGPGTRLTVL.

In regard to this clone: The sample holds other DNA sequences that translate to the same CDR3. The chain employs TRBV5-8 and TRBJ2-1; D is ambiguous. V was pared by 1 base and J by 0 bases, with 8 bases between. CDR3 size: 15 residues. Per germline, CDR1 SGHTS and CDR2 YDEGEE. In DNA form, the CDR3 reads TGTGCCAGCAGCTTGAGAGGCGGCTCCTACAATGAGCAGTTCTTC. This codes for CASSLRGGSYNEQFF.

This clone turned up a few times. The chain is built from TRBV4-1 and TRBJ2-2, with 10 nucleotides matching TRBD1. Germline CDR1 reads MGHRA; CDR2 reads YSYEKL. The length of the CDR3 is 19 residues. The V segment lost 2 bases and the J segment 6 bases; nucleotides outside the gene matches: 15. CDR3 loop: CASSQRPQQGTGVAGELFF. The CDR3 bases are TGCGCCAGCAGCCAACGCCCACAACAGGGGACAGGGGTCGCCGGGGAGCTGTTTTTT.

The V call is TRBV9, the J call TRBJ2-1; D call uncertain. The CDR3 contains 16 residues. V lost 1 base and J lost 5, with 16 bases in between. In germline, CDR1 is SGDLS, CDR2 YYNGEE. The CDR3 sequence is CASSVFGRTVNNEQFF. The CDR3, as DNA: TGTGCCAGCAGCGTATTTGGGCGGACCGTAAACAATGAGCAGTTCTTC.